A single sample is the source of the 9 T cell receptor beta chains below, sequenced in a study of T-cell memory formation after mild COVID-19. Each CDR3 protein gets one entry after TCRdb re-called the 5' RACE reads with MiXCR. The top ten hold around 12% of the sample, which has about 470,000 distinct CDR3 sequences, 20% to 30% seen once. The specimen was PBMCs or a T cell subset sorted from them (not recorded which). The receptors derive from an adult woman who had mild COVID-19 (a few samples of this study predate the infection). Cell type and time point are not known.

This chain uses TRBV12-3 or TRBV12-4 with TRBJ2-5; 9 bases line up with TRBD2. The CDR3 sequence is 13 residues long. V shed 5 bases and J 9 bases; nucleotides not matched to a gene: 7. CDR3 sequence: CASSPRTSVPQYF. CDR3 nucleotide sequence: TGTGCCAGCAGTCCCCGGACTAGCGTTCCCCAGTACTTC.

The V gene is TRBV6-2 or TRBV6-3, the J gene TRBJ2-4, with a weak D call TRBD1 (6 bases). V lost 3 bases and J 6 bases, leaving 18 bases between the germline ends. The CDR3 extends over 16 amino acids. In germline, CDR1 is MNHEY, CDR2 SVGEGT. CDR3 sequence: CASSYSDRYIGNIQYF. In DNA form, the CDR3 reads TGTGCCAGCAGTTATTCCGACAGGTACATAGGAAACATTCAGTACTTC.

This clonotype was seen only a few times. The V call is TRBV10-3, the J call TRBJ2-1, with 10 bases lining up with TRBD2. Germline CDR1 reads ENHRY; CDR2 reads SYGVKD. Trimming at V came to 4 bases and at J to 2 bases, leaving 11 bases not matched to a gene. The CDR3 loop spans 18 amino acids. The CDR3 region has the DNA TGTGCCATCAGTGGACCTCTAGCGGGAGATTCTCCCTACAATGAGCAGTTCTTC. It encodes CAISGPLAGDSPYNEQFF.

This clonotype was counted only a few times. The chain has TRBV5-1 and TRBJ1-2; no firm D call. V dropped 0 bases and J dropped 8 bases, with 14 bases sitting between them. From germline, CDR1 is SGHRS and CDR2 YFSETQ. This CDR3 has 14 amino acids. The CDR3 spells CASSLDEGLGGYTF. As DNA, the CDR3 is TGCGCCAGCAGCTTGGACGAGGGATTAGGAGGCTACACCTTC.

This clonotype has only a few counts. The chain employs TRBV4-1 and TRBJ2-4; 9 positions match TRBD2. The germline V gene has CDR1 MGHRA and CDR2 YSYEKL. The CDR3 is 21 amino acids. Unmatched junction bases numbered 26, after V lost 4 bases and J lost 7 bases. The CDR3 nucleotides read TGCGCCAGCAGCCCTCTCAAGAGGGAGTCTAAGTCTGCGGGGGGGCGGAACATTCAGTACTTC. Translating it yields CASSPLKRESKSAGGRNIQYF.

This sequence joins TRBV4-3 and TRBJ1-1, with 9 bases that match TRBD1. The CDR3 is 16 residues long. V trimming: 0 bases; J trimming: 5 bases; junction bases outside the gene matches: 7. The V gene's germline CDR1 is LGHNA and CDR2 YSLEER. CDR3 region: CASSQDTRQGGTEAFF. The CDR3 nucleotides read TGCGCCAGCAGCCAAGATACTAGACAGGGGGGTACTGAAGCTTTCTTT.

The chain joins TRBV5-1 to TRBJ2-3; a possible D gene is TRBD2 (5 bases). Germline V gene lookup returns CDR1 SGHRS and CDR2 YFSETQ. The CDR3 extends over 14 amino acids. V was trimmed by 6 bases and J by 3 bases, leaving 14 bases between them. CDR3 sequence (DNA): TGCGCCAGCACCACTGGGGAGCTTACAGATACGCAGTATTTT. Protein sequence: CASTTGELTDTQYF.

This sequence joins TRBV20-1 and TRBJ2-3; 10 positions agree with TRBD1. V was pared by 7 bases and J by 1 base, with 8 bases of the junction left unmatched. This CDR3 has 15 residues. Germline V gene lookup returns CDR1 DFQATT and CDR2 SNEGSKA (reference sequence). CDR3 loop: CSGTGDRGGTDTQYF. The DNA of the CDR3 is TGCAGTGGGACGGGGGACAGGGGTGGCACAGATACGCAGTATTTT.

This clonotype was seen a few times. The rearrangement links TRBV7-3 to TRBJ1-2; 7 nucleotides match TRBD1. The CDR3 is 15 amino acids. V dropped 2 bases and J dropped 7; count of bases not matched to a gene: 10. Germline V gene sequence: CDR1 SGHTA, CDR2 FQGTGA. As DNA, the CDR3 is TGTGCCAGCAGCTTACAGGGCAGGGGGTTAGGTGGCTACACCTTC. Translation: CASSLQGRGLGGYTF.